Presented here are 18 T cell receptor beta chains from one specimen sequenced in a study of CD8 T cells in Susac syndrome. When the RNA was reverse transcribed, random hexamers were used with an input of 0.5 to 1 ug. TCRdb reprocessed the immunoSEQ multiplex PCR reads with MiXCR, giving one entry per CDR3 protein. The table includes about 71,000 distinct CDR3 sequences, approximately 93% detected once. Sequencing used CD4+ T cells from PBMCs. The receptors shown here come from a human donor with Susac syndrome.

This chain connects TRBV20-1 to TRBJ2-5; the D gene is possibly TRBD1 (5 bases). In germline, CDR1 is DFQATT, CDR2 SNEGSKA (reference sequence). Trimming removed 5 bases at V and 0 bases at J, with 13 bases between. The CDR3 is made up of 14 amino acids. CDR3 sequence: CSARTGANQETQYF. The DNA of the CDR3 is TGCAGTGCTCGAACTGGGGCAAACCAAGAGACCCAGTACTTC.

The J gene is TRBJ1-2, the V gene TRBV9, with TRBD1 as a possible D gene (5 bases). The CDR3 is 16 residues long. Germline lookup yields CDR1 SGDLS and CDR2 YYNGEE. Trimming took 0 bases from V and 2 from J, leaving 14 bases between them. The CDR3 sequence is CASSVAPSGGNYGYTF. The CDR3, as DNA: TGTGCCAGCAGCGTAGCTCCGTCGGGGGGAAACTATGGCTACACCTTC.

In DNA, the CDR3 is TGTGCCAGCAGCCCGGGACAGACCACAGATACGCAGTATTTT. The encoded protein is CASSPGQTTDTQYF. V and J are TRBV11-3 and TRBJ2-3; the match to TRBD1 covers 7 bases. V shed 5 bases and J 2 bases; nucleotides not matched to a gene: 4. CDR3 length equals 14 residues. CDR1 SGHNT and CDR2 YENEEA come from the germline V gene.

The chain joins TRBV29-1 to TRBJ1-4; no firm D call. The CDR3 is 13 amino acids. Per germline, CDR1 SQVTM and CDR2 ANQGSEA. V lost 3 bases and J 4 bases, leaving 9 bases between the germline ends. The CDR3 sequence: CSVEGGLNEKLFF. CDR3 coding DNA: TGCAGCGTTGAGGGCGGCCTTAATGAAAAACTGTTTTTT.

This clonotype was found a few times. The gene calls are TRBV11-2 and TRBJ2-7, with D possibly being TRBD1 or TRBD2 (5 bases each). The germline gives CDR1 SGHAT, CDR2 FQNNGV. The V end lost 6 bases, the J end lost 3 bases, and 9 bases lay between the germline ends. CDR3 length equals 12 residues. CDR3 sequence (DNA): TGTGCCAGCAGGAGGGGTGTCTACGAGCAGTACTTC. Its protein is CASRRGVYEQYF.

This chain links TRBV28 with TRBJ2-7; D may be TRBD1 (5 bases). V was pared by 6 bases and J by 4 bases, with 22 bases between. Germline V gene data show CDR1 as MDHEN and CDR2 as SYDVKM. This CDR3 region has 16 residues. The CDR3 bases are TGTGCCAGCAGCCCGAGAGGAAAAGGGGCGTTGTACGAGCAGTACTTC. Protein product: CASSPRGKGALYEQYF.

The CDR3 coding sequence is TGCGCCAGCAGCTTGGGAGGACAGGAGAATGAGCAGTTCTTC. This encodes CASSLGGQENEQFF. The chain has TRBV5-1 and TRBJ2-1, with 7 bases identical to TRBD1. V shed 0 bases, J shed 7 bases, and the junction held 4 bases outside the gene matches. Looked up from germline, CDR1 is SGHRS and CDR2 is YFSETQ. This CDR3 has 14 residues.

The chain combines TRBV7-8 with TRBJ1-5, with D possibly matching TRBD1 (6 bases). The germline V gene encodes CDR1 SGHVS and CDR2 FQNEAQ. The length of the CDR3 is 17 residues. V shed 5 bases and J shed 0 bases, with 17 bases lying between them. Written as DNA, the CDR3 is TGTGCCAGCAGCCCTTCTCGGGGGGGACATAGCAATCAGCCCCAGCATTTT. It yields the protein CASSPSRGGHSNQPQHF.

CDR3 region: CASSDRGTYSNQPQHF. For the CDR3, the DNA is TGTGCCAGTAGTGACAGGGGGACTTATAGCAATCAGCCCCAGCATTTT. This chain joins TRBV19 and TRBJ1-5; TRBD1 matches at 9 bases. The CDR3 runs to 16 residues. Trimming removed 5 bases from V and 0 bases from J; junction bases left unmatched: 5. Germline V gene data show CDR1 as LNHDA and CDR2 as SQIVND (reference sequence).

The sample holds a few counts of this clonotype. The rearrangement joins TRBV11-3 to TRBJ2-5, with 8 positions matching TRBD1. The V gene end was trimmed by 5 bases and the J gene end by 1 base; junction bases not matched to a gene: 3. Per the germline V gene, CDR1 is SGHNT and CDR2 is YENEEA. This CDR3 region has 14 residues. This CDR3 is CASSVTGGQETQYF. The DNA for the CDR3 is TGTGCCAGCAGCGTCACAGGGGGCCAAGAGACCCAGTACTTC.

This chain uses TRBV5-1 with TRBJ2-7, with D tentatively TRBD1 (6 bases). The germline V gene has CDR1 SGHRS and CDR2 YFSETQ. The ends were cut back, 0 bases at V and 4 bases at J, with 8 bases in the middle. The CDR3 spans 13 residues. CDR3 nucleotide sequence: TGCGCCAGCAGCTTGGACAGGGAGTACGAGCAGTACTTC. Amino acids: CASSLDREYEQYF. The whole variable domain, remainder taken from reference TRBV5-1 and TRBJ2-7, is KAGVTQTPRYLIKTRGQQVTLSCSPISGHRSVSWYQQTPGQGLQFLFEYFSETQRNKGNFPGRFSGRQFSNSRSEMNVSTLELGDSALYLCASSLDREYEQYFGPGTRLTVT.

This rearrangement joins TRBV3-1 to TRBJ1-2; D uncertain. The V gene's germline CDR1 is LGHDT and CDR2 YNNKEL (reference sequence). Trimming stripped 0 bases from V and 8 bases from J, with 13 bases between. This CDR3 contains 14 residues. The CDR3 DNA reads TGTGCCAGCAGCCAAGATAATCTGAGATGGGGCTACACCTTC. Encoded protein: CASSQDNLRWGYTF.

The chain carries TRBV20-1 and TRBJ1-2; 9 nucleotides match TRBD1. This CDR3 contains 13 residues. J gave up 5 bases and V 6 bases, and 7 bases lay outside the gene matches. Germline V gene data show CDR1 as DFQATT and CDR2 as SNEGSKA (reference sequence). This CDR3 is CSAVVDRGYGYTF. CDR3 DNA: TGCAGTGCAGTAGTAGACAGGGGGTATGGCTACACCTTC.

The chain uses TRBV5-1 and TRBJ2-7; D is possibly TRBD2 (6 bases). Germline V CDR1 and CDR2: SGHRS, YFSETQ. V lost 4 bases and J lost 2, with 22 bases in between. The CDR3 totals 17 residues. The CDR3 protein is CASSLETAGTHPYEQYF. The CDR3, as DNA: TGCGCCAGCAGCCTCGAAACTGCCGGGACTCACCCCTACGAGCAGTACTTC.

This chain links TRBV20-1 with TRBJ2-5; 8 nucleotides agree with TRBD2. Germline-derived CDR1 and CDR2 are DFQATT and SNEGSKA (reference sequence). The CDR3 length is 17 residues. Trimming cost V 5 bases and J 4 bases; bases outside gene matches: 18. The CDR3 region has the DNA TGCAGTGCTCACGGTCGGGGGGGGCTGCTTGAGGGAGAGACCCAGTACTTC. As protein: CSAHGRGGLLEGETQYF.

The count of this clonotype is one. The chain links TRBV20-1 to TRBJ1-5; D ambiguous. V gave up 6 bases and J gave up 4 bases, with 10 bases separating them. The CDR3 spans 12 residues. Per the germline V gene, CDR1 is DFQATT and CDR2 is SNEGSKA (reference sequence). The CDR3 coding sequence is TGCAGTGCCCAACTGGGGAATCAGCCCCAGCATTTT. Its protein product is CSAQLGNQPQHF.

V and J are TRBV3-1 and TRBJ2-1, with D hard to call. V was clipped by 2 bases and J by 6 bases, with 11 bases between them. The CDR3 is 14 residues long. Germline V gene data show CDR1 as LGHDT and CDR2 as YNNKEL (reference sequence). The chain's CDR3 is CASSQTNSGNEQFF. In nucleotides, the CDR3 is TGTGCCAGCAGCCAAACGAACTCGGGCAATGAGCAGTTCTTC.

The rearrangement links TRBV20-1 to TRBJ2-7; TRBD2 matches 7 bases. This CDR3 spans 14 amino acids. V trimming: 4 bases; J trimming: 5 bases; junction bases outside the gene matches: 11. Germline values: CDR1 DFQATT, CDR2 SNEGSKA (reference sequence). The CDR3 DNA follows: TGCAGTGCTAACCGCGGGGGTAATCGCAACGAGCAGTACTTC. Amino acids: CSANRGGNRNEQYF.